A single sample gave rise to the 9 T cell receptor beta chains below, sequenced in a study of cytomegalovirus exposure and HLA in healthy donors. The PCR contained 60 Vbeta and 13 Jbeta primers. Profiled with immunoSEQ multiplex PCR; TCRdb holds only in-frame clones, not every one. The data contain 35,000 to 45,000 clones, around 60% of them singletons. Sequencing was carried out using PBMCs. The source is a man aged 55 to 70 in good health and CMV-seropositive.

This clone was seen a single time. This sequence joins TRBV2 and TRBJ1-5, with TRBD1 matching over 8 bases. Germline V CDR1 and CDR2: SNHLY, FYNNEI. This CDR3 spans 15 amino acids. The V gene end was trimmed by 6 bases and the J gene end by 5 bases; junction bases not matched to a gene: 9. The CDR3 loop reads CASRRGQEGYQPQHF. In nucleotides, the CDR3 is TGTGCCAGCAGAAGGGGACAGGAGGGATATCAGCCCCAGCATTTT.

This clone was detected a few times. Within the sample, other DNA sequences also encode this same CDR3. This chain uses TRBV5-1 with TRBJ2-2, with 8 bases identical to TRBD2. Germline V gives CDR1 SGHRS, CDR2 YFSETQ. J gave up 1 base and V 4 bases, and 0 bases lay outside the gene matches. CDR3 length equals 14 residues. The CDR3 protein is CASSAGGNTGELFF. The CDR3 DNA reads as TGCGCCAGCAGCGCGGGAGGGAACACCGGGGAGCTGTTTTTT.

The chain joins TRBV19 to TRBJ2-5; the match to TRBD2 covers 10 bases. Trimming at V came to 7 bases and at J to 0 bases, leaving 5 bases not matched to a gene. Per the germline V gene, CDR1 is LNHDA and CDR2 is SQIVND (reference sequence). This CDR3 contains 15 residues. This CDR3 reads CASTVAGGYQETQYF. CDR3 nucleotides: TGTGCCAGTACCGTAGCGGGAGGTTACCAAGAGACCCAGTACTTC.

The chain employs TRBV25-1 and TRBJ2-5, with TRBD1 matching over 9 bases. V lost 4 bases to trimming and J lost 4 bases; unmatched junction nucleotides: 10. The germline V gene has CDR1 MGHDK and CDR2 SYGVNS. The CDR3 runs 16 residues. Here the CDR3 DNA reads TGTGCCAGCAGTGGGGGACAGGGCAAAGGGAGAGAGACCCAGTACTTC. As protein: CASSGGQGKGRETQYF.

This chain uses TRBV30 with TRBJ2-7, with D maybe TRBD2 (7 bases). The CDR3 sequence is 14 residues long. Germline CDR1 reads GTSNPN; CDR2 reads SVGIG (reference sequence). V was clipped by 1 base and J by 2 bases, with 12 bases between them. CDR3 sequence reads: CAWSERGGAYEQYF. CDR3 nucleotide sequence: TGTGCCTGGAGTGAGAGAGGGGGGGCCTACGAGCAGTACTTC. The full variable domain, its missing parts supplied by reference TRBV30 and TRBJ2-7, is SQTIHQWPATLVQPVGSPLSLECTVEGTSNPNLYWYRQAAGRGLQLLFYSVGIGQISSEVPQNLSASRPQDRQFILSSKKLLLSDSGFYLCAWSERGGAYEQYFGPGTRLTVT.

V is TRBV19 and J is TRBJ2-2, with 9 bases matching TRBD1. The length of the CDR3 is 16 residues. The V gene's germline CDR1 is LNHDA and CDR2 SQIVND (reference sequence). V was clipped by 3 bases and J by 7 bases; unmatched bases: 9. In nucleotides, the CDR3 is TGTGCCAGTAGTATCCGAAACAGGGGGCAGGACGGGGAGCTGTTTTTT. As protein: CASSIRNRGQDGELFF.

The chain couples TRBV6-5 to TRBJ2-7; D remains ambiguous. The CDR3 length is 15 residues. CDR1 is MNHEY and CDR2 is SVGAGI in the germline V gene. Deletions cut 0 bases from V and 0 bases from J, with 9 bases between. Written as DNA, the CDR3 is TGTGCCAGCAGTTACTCACCCACGAGCTCCTACGAGCAGTACTTC. It yields the protein CASSYSPTSSYEQYF.

This clone was counted a few times. J is TRBJ1-6 and V is TRBV5-4; TRBD1 aligns across 11 bases. Germline values: CDR1 SGHNT, CDR2 YYREEE (reference sequence). With 4 bases clipped from V and 8 bases from J, the junction kept 5 bases outside the gene matches. The length of the CDR3 is 15 residues. The DNA of the CDR3 is TGTGCCAGCAGCAGGGACAGGGGGAGGGATTCACCCCTCCACTTT. Translated, it gives CASSRDRGRDSPLHF.

J is TRBJ2-5 and V is TRBV6-5; D may be TRBD1 (6 bases). CDR3 length equals 14 residues. Germline V gene lookup returns CDR1 MNHEY and CDR2 SVGAGI. V lost 3 bases and J lost 3, with 11 bases in between. CDR3: CASSYGGVKETQYF. CDR3 coding DNA: TGTGCCAGCAGTTATGGGGGCGTGAAAGAGACCCAGTACTTC.